This TCR beta chain was recorded in a study of T cell repertoires in urothelial bladder cancer (dated 2019 in TCRdb). Some background on the complete study: Of the roughly 12 resected lesions, three were clinically staged as cT0, three as cTa, three as cT1 and three as cT2 or greater. TCR repertoire clonality in bladder tumors was compared with TCR repertoire clonality in benign bladder inflammation. Twelve patients with bladder lesions who were undergoing transurethral resection were prospectively identified. About a dozen resected bladder lesions, consisting of urothelial carcinoma (UC+) and benign (UC-) specimens, were examined.

For CDR1 and CDR2, the germline V gene (reference sequence) lists SGHKS and YYEKEE. The trim is 4 bases for V and 7 bases for J, with a gap of 12 bases between the germline ends. The CDR3 contains 14 residues, cysteine and phenylalanine counted. The sequence is cut down to CDR3 DNA, 42 bases in frame from base 1. The immunoSEQ assay was used to sequence the CDR3 region of the TCR beta chain. The authors' analysis ran thus. For each specimen, the T-cell fraction, clonal dominance, and maximum TCR clone frequency were calculated. In TCRdb, the immuneACCESS table is reduced to in-frame sequences with V and J assigned. These tables do not hold every clone; where another copy was compared, an unresolved V gene accounts for under half, and the others remain unexplained. That table furnishes V, J and clone size, whereas the DNA furnished D and trimming. The sample table holds thousands of clones, of which around 74% were seen once. 10% of the sample rests with the top ten.

Specimens of bladder lesions were obtained during transurethral resection and kept at -80C. From bladder specimens obtained at transurethral resection, DNA was extracted. Study-wide conclusions, independent of this receptor: In carcinoma specimens a single T-cell clone made up as much as 17% of infiltrating lymphocytes, compared with roughly 1.9% in benign specimens. Urothelial carcinoma specimens had a median of approximately 5,600 T cells, fewer than the median of about 24,000 seen in benign specimens. Carcinoma specimens had a median tumor infiltrating lymphocyte percentage of 2%, while benign specimens had a median of around 12%.

Comment on this clone: Its antigen remains undetermined. No much larger clone is present one base from it, and per-base qualities are unavailable.

Sequenced material: tumor-infiltrating cells from bladder cancer. This TCR was sampled from a human donor with urothelial carcinoma. This sequence uses TRBV5-5 and TRBJ1-6, with the D gene not clear enough to name. The CDR3 reads as follows: CASSTDRANSPLHF. The nucleotide sequence reads as follows: TGTGCCAGCAGCACCGATAGGGCGAATTCACCCCTCCACTTT.